This TCR beta chain appears in the sequencing data of a study of blood T cell repertoires in COVID-19. For the study at large: T cells, B-cell-depleted T cells, or PBMCs provided the cDNA or gDNA that served as material.

Looked up from germline, CDR1 is MNHEY and CDR2 is SMNVEV (reference sequence). The CDR3 extends over 15 amino acids. V shed 3 bases and J shed 5 bases, with 15 bases lying between them. As handled by the study authors: Quantification of nucleated cells was approximated via reference gene primer amplification. TCRdb's copy holds only in-frame clones and misses some; the assay was immunoSEQ multiplex PCR. V and J calls and clone size are copied from that table; D and trimming were computed from the DNA. The sample lists 300,000 to 400,000 clones, 87% occurring once. Cohorts were determined from participant-reported clinical history. Before being deemed recovered, Cohort 3 donors had two negative PCRs, clearance, or symptom resolution.

Sequences were obtained from PBMCs or T cells enriched from blood (not recorded which). The chain carries TRBV27 and TRBJ2-3, with D perhaps TRBD2 (5 bases). This TCR was recovered from a woman under 40 who had recovered from COVID-19. CDR3 in amino acids: CASSFLAGSGDTQYF. CDR3 in DNA: TGTGCCAGCAGTTTCCTGGCGGGTTCCGGAGATACGCAGTATTTT.